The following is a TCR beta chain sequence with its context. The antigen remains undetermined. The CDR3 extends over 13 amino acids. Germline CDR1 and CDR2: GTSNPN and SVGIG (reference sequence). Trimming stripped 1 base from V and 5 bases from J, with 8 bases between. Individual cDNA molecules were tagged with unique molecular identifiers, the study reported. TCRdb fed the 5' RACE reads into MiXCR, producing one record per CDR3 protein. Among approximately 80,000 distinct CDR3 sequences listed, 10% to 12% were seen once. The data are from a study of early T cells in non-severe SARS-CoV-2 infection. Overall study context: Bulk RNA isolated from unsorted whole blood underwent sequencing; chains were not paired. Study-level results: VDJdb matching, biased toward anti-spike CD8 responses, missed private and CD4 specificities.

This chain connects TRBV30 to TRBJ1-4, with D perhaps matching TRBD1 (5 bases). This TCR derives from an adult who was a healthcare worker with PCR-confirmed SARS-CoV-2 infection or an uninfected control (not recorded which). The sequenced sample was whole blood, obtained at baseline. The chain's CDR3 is CAWSGGKNEKLFF. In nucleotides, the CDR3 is TGTGCCTGGAGTGGGGGGAAAAATGAAAAACTGTTTTTT.